This TCR beta chain was sequenced during a study of blood T cell repertoires in COVID-19. Study information: Samples representing acute and convalescent COVID-19 were sourced from the United States, Italy and Spain. The cDNA or gDNA used as material had been derived from T cells, B-cell-depleted T cells, or PBMCs.

The CDR3 covers 14 residues. Germline loops: CDR1 SGHKS, CDR2 YYEKEE (reference sequence). After removal of 3 bases from V and 4 bases from J, the junction contained 4 bases not matched to a gene. The authors' processing: Reference gene primer amplification in the assay estimated nucleated cell counts. The protocol was immunoSEQ multiplex PCR, while the TCRdb copy is restricted to in-frame clones and leaves out a portion. From that table come the V and J calls and clone size; the DNA was used to work out D and trimming. The repertoire has about 26,000 clones, roughly 80% of them found once; the top ten carry about 51%.

This chain joins TRBV5-5 and TRBJ2-7; 10 nucleotides line up with TRBD1. This sequence was found in a man aged 50-60 years with active or convalescent COVID-19. Sequencing was performed on peripheral blood. The CDR3 nucleotides read TGTGCCAGCAGCTCGGGACAGGGGAAGTACGAGCAGTACTTC. Its protein is CASSSGQGKYEQYF.